The 17 T cell receptor beta chains in this list originate from one sample, sequenced in a study of blood T cell repertoires in COVID-19. Clones were sequenced by immunoSEQ multiplex PCR, and TCRdb holds only the in-frame ones, with some missing. This table holds around 190,000 clones, about four fifths found once. The sample was peripheral blood. These receptors came from a man aged 65 to 85 with active or convalescent COVID-19.

The rearrangement links TRBV11-2 to TRBJ2-1, with D possibly being TRBD2 (7 bases). V shed 5 bases and J shed 8 bases, with 31 bases lying between them. CDR3 length equals 19 residues. CDR1 is SGHAT and CDR2 is FQNNGV in the germline V gene. The CDR3 sequence is CASSPQKDLGGAIGYEQFF. CDR3 bases: TGTGCCAGCAGCCCCCAGAAAGACCTAGGGGGGGCAATTGGGTATGAGCAGTTCTTC.

The V gene is TRBV6-1, the J gene TRBJ1-2; the match to TRBD1 covers 8 bases. The CDR3 sequence is 14 residues long. Germline values: CDR1 MNHNS, CDR2 SASEGT. Trimming cost V 0 bases and J 8 bases; bases outside gene matches: 5. CDR3 residues: CASSEAVQGVGYTF. CDR3 DNA: TGTGCCAGCAGTGAAGCAGTACAGGGGGTCGGCTACACCTTC.

This clone was counted between two and nine times. The chain combines TRBV2 with TRBJ2-2, with 8 bases fitting TRBD2. V lost 6 bases and J lost 5; bases outside the gene matches: 8. The CDR3 length is 15 residues. Per germline, CDR1 SNHLY and CDR2 FYNNEI. The CDR3 nucleotides read TGTGCCAGCAGCCCCGGACTAGCTGGTACCGGGGAGCTGTTTTTT. This sequence encodes CASSPGLAGTGELFF.

The chain has TRBV5-1 and TRBJ2-5; 8 nucleotides align to TRBD1. CDR3 length: 15 amino acids. Trimming at V came to 4 bases and at J to 2 bases, leaving 7 bases not matched to a gene. From germline, CDR1 is SGHRS and CDR2 YFSETQ. The CDR3 DNA reads as TGCGCCAGCAGCCCGACCGGGACAGGTCAAGAGACCCAGTACTTC. It specifies CASSPTGTGQETQYF. The full variable domain, rest sourced from reference TRBV5-1 and TRBJ2-5, is KAGVTQTPRYLIKTRGQQVTLSCSPISGHRSVSWYQQTPGQGLQFLFEYFSETQRNKGNFPGRFSGRQFSNSRSEMNVSTLELGDSALYLCASSPTGTGQETQYFGPGTRLLVL.

The rearrangement links TRBV6-5 to TRBJ2-5; 7 bases match TRBD1. The germline V gene has CDR1 MNHEY and CDR2 SVGAGI. CDR3 size: 15 residues. The V gene end was trimmed by 6 bases and the J gene end by 5 bases; junction bases not matched to a gene: 12. In DNA, the CDR3 is TGTGCCAGCAGCCTAAAAGACAGGGAGTACGAGACCCAGTACTTC. Its translation is CASSLKDREYETQYF.

The chain joins TRBV5-1 to TRBJ2-2, with TRBD2 as a possible D gene (6 bases). The length of the CDR3 is 16 residues. Germline-derived CDR1 and CDR2 are SGHRS and YFSETQ. The V and J ends lost 3 bases and 4 bases respectively, with 16 bases between them. CDR3 residues: CASSSSPRESTGELFF. Here the CDR3 DNA reads TGCGCCAGCAGCTCCTCCCCCCGGGAGAGCACCGGGGAGCTGTTTTTT.

This chain links TRBV10-1 with TRBJ1-1; D is unresolved. Looked up from germline, CDR1 is WNHNN and CDR2 is SYGVQD (reference sequence). V lost 3 bases to trimming and J lost 4 bases, with 12 bases between them. This CDR3 region has 14 residues. The CDR3 protein is CASSEAGSGTEAFF. Here the CDR3 DNA reads TGCGCCAGCAGTGAAGCGGGGTCGGGCACTGAAGCTTTCTTT.

The chain joins TRBV30 to TRBJ2-7; 7 bases map to TRBD2. Per germline, CDR1 GTSNPN and CDR2 SVGIG (reference sequence). CDR3 length: 13 amino acids. Germline trimming cut 2 bases from V and 6 bases from J; bases unmatched to any gene: 7. CDR3 sequence: CAWSRTGEGEQYF. DNA of the CDR3: TGTGCCTGGAGTCGTACGGGGGAGGGCGAGCAGTACTTC.

J is TRBJ1-6 and V is TRBV12-3 or TRBV12-4; no definite D call. The CDR3 runs to 12 residues. Trimming shortened V by 3 bases and J by 7 bases, and 4 bases separated the two germline ends. The CDR3 bases are TGTGCCAGCAGTTTCGGGAATTCACCCCTCCACTTT. Translated, it gives CASSFGNSPLHF.

The rearrangement joins TRBV18 to TRBJ2-7; no firm D call. Germline values: CDR1 KGHSH, CDR2 LQKENI. V was trimmed by 4 bases and J by 7 bases, leaving 14 bases between them. CDR3 length equals 13 residues. CDR3 protein: CASSRDPGGEQYF. The CDR3 coding sequence is TGTGCCAGCTCACGTGACCCAGGTGGGGAGCAGTACTTC.

The table lists this clone with a few counts. The J gene is TRBJ1-5, the V gene TRBV4-3; D possibly corresponds to TRBD1 (6 bases). The germline gives CDR1 LGHNA, CDR2 YSLEER. The CDR3 totals 14 residues. V lost 0 bases and J 7 bases, leaving 10 bases between the germline ends. The CDR3 coding sequence is TGCGCCAGCAGCCAAGAGTGGGGGGGCCAGCCCCAGCATTTT. Protein: CASSQEWGGQPQHF.

This clone was recorded only once. The genes are TRBV23-1 and TRBJ1-1; the D is unclear. TRBV23-1 is identified as an open reading frame with a role that is uncertain. The CDR3 has 14 amino acids. Trimming left V 6 bases short and J 10 bases short, with 21 bases between. The CDR3 DNA reads TGCGCCAGCAGCTCGATATTTAAGGCCGCTAGAGCTTTCTTT. Translating it yields CASSSIFKAARAFF.

The chain joins TRBV27 to TRBJ2-2; weak D call: TRBD1 (5 bases). Germline V gives CDR1 MNHEY, CDR2 SMNVEV (reference sequence). This CDR3 region has 17 residues. Deletions cut 3 bases from V and 7 bases from J, with 21 bases between. The CDR3 loop is CASSFSGFRSNFGELFF. The CDR3 DNA sequence: TGTGCCAGCAGTTTCTCAGGGTTCAGGTCTAATTTCGGGGAGCTGTTTTTT.

The chain is built from TRBV5-1 and TRBJ2-5; no reliable D call. The V gene lost 4 bases and the J gene lost 3 bases, with 13 bases spanning the gap. CDR3 size: 14 residues. Germline loops: CDR1 SGHRS, CDR2 YFSETQ. CDR3 residues: CASSPGTTEETQYF. CDR3 coding DNA: TGCGCCAGCAGCCCCGGCACTACCGAAGAGACCCAGTACTTC.

This clone was observed a few times. This chain joins TRBV27 and TRBJ1-2; 7 nucleotides match TRBD1. V dropped 4 bases and J dropped 8; count of bases not matched to a gene: 7. The CDR3 runs 13 residues. Germline V gene sequence: CDR1 MNHEY, CDR2 SMNVEV (reference sequence). DNA of the CDR3: TGTGCCAGCAGTTACTTGACAGGGAGAGGCTACACCTTC. The encoded protein is CASSYLTGRGYTF.

The chain is built from TRBV21-1 and TRBJ2-5; the table's TRBD2 call for D was not verified on the DNA. TRBV21-1 is a listed pseudogene. The CDR3 is 16 residues long. This CDR3 reads CASLPRAGGLGETQYF. The CDR3 region has the DNA TGTGCCAGCTTACCTCGAGCGGGGGGGCTTGGAGAGACCCAGTACTTC.

The J gene is TRBJ2-1, the V gene TRBV11-2; tentative D call: TRBD2 (6 bases). The CDR3 consists of 16 residues. Trimming took 5 bases from V and 8 from J, leaving 22 bases between them. The V gene's germline CDR1 is SGHAT and CDR2 FQNNGV. In DNA, the CDR3 is TGTGCCAGCAGCCCCTTTGGGGAGGAGGGTCGTTATGAGCAGTTCTTC. This codes for CASSPFGEEGRYEQFF.